This T cell receptor beta chain was sequenced during a study of CD8+ T cells in alopecia areata. Points on this clone: The antigen is not known.

Study-wide findings and caveats: In blood and scalp, many expanded lesional clones persisted during tofacitinib.

Once RNA had been extracted, it was reverse transcribed into cDNA to act as the sequencing template. Assay: immunoSEQ multiplex PCR; the TCRdb copy retains only in-frame clones and omits some. Of about 190,000 clones listed, approximately 57% were seen once; the top ten hold approximately 0.93%. Treatment specified: oral pan-JAK inhibitor, 5-10 mg twice daily. The CDR3 is made up of 10 amino acids. V was shortened by 5 bases and J by 8 bases, with 4 bases between the two germline ends. From germline, CDR1 is SNHLY and CDR2 FYNNEI. Sample: CD4+ T cells sorted from blood, taken at week 24, from a patient treated with tofacitinib. The TCR was taken from a human donor with alopecia areata. V gene TRBV2 combines with J gene TRBJ2-1; D unclear. The CDR3 loop is CASSRDEQFF. The CDR3 region has the DNA TGTGCCAGCAGTCGAGATGAGCAGTTCTTC. The full variable domain, rest sourced from reference TRBV2 and TRBJ2-1, is EPEVTQTPSHQVTQMGQEVILRCVPISNHLYFYWYRQILGQKVEFLVSFYNNEISEKSEIFDDQFSVERPDGSNFTLKIRSTKLEDSAMYFCASSRDEQFFGPGTRLTVL.